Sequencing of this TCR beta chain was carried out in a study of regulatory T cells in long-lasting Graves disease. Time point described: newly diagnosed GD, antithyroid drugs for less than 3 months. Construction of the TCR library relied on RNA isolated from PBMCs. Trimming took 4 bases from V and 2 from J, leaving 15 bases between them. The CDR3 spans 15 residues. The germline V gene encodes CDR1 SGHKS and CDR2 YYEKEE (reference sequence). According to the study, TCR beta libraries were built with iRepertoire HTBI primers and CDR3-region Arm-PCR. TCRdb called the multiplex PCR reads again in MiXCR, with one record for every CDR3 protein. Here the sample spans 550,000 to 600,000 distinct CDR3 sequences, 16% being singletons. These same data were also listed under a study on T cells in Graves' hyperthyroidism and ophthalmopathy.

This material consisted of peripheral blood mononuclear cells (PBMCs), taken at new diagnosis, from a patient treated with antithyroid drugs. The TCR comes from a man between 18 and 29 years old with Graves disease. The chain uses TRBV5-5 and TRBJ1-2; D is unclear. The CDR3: CASSQNPADNYGYTF. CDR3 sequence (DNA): TGTGCCAGCAGCCAGAATCCAGCCGACAACTATGGCTACACCTTC.